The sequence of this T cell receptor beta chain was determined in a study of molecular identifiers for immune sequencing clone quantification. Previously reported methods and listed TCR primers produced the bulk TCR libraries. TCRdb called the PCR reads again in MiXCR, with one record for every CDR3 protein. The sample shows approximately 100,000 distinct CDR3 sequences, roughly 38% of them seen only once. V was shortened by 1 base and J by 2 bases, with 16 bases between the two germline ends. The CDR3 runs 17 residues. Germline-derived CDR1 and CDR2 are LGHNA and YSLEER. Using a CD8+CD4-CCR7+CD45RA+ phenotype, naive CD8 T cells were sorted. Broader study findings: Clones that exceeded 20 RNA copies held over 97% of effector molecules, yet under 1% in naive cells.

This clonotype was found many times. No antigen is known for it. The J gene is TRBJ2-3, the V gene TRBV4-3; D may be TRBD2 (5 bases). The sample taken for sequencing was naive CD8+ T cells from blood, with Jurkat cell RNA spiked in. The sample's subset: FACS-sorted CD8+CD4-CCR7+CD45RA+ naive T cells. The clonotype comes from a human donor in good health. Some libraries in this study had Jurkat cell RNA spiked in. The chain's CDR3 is CASSQARLKKNTDTQYF. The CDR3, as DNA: TGCGCCAGCAGCCAAGCCCGACTAAAGAAGAACACAGATACGCAGTATTTT.